A selection of T cell receptor beta chains follows, all from one sample in a study of post-analysis software for immune sequencing data. MiXCR, run by TCRdb on the PCR reads, gives a single entry per CDR3 protein. This repertoire shows some 500,000 distinct CDR3 sequences, around 40% found once; its top ten account for 12%. Sequencing input: blood. The receptors were gathered from a girl aged 5-17 years with multiple sclerosis. Each CDR3 is given with its conserved first and last residue.

v_call,j_call,cdr3_aa
TRBV13,TRBJ2-1,CASSLGLAVTYNEQFF
TRBV12-3/TRBV12-4,TRBJ2-3,CASSLRLAITDTQYF
TRBV24-1,TRBJ2-5,CATSDSGGQETQYF
TRBV7-3,TRBJ2-4,CASSLNLGAGAVAKNIQYF
TRBV20-1,TRBJ2-7,CSASPPRGGPYEQYF
TRBV5-1,TRBJ1-1,CASSNEGRGNTEAFF
TRBV7-9,TRBJ1-1,CASSLAGYGRGLNTEAFF
TRBV30,TRBJ2-7,CAWSTGGAREQYF
TRBV2,.,CASSRTGRYEQYF
TRBV27,TRBJ2-5,CASPSGRVIETQYF
TRBV20-1,TRBJ2-7,CSARDWGSGGYYEQYF
TRBV6-5,TRBJ1-5,CASSYGGNQPQHF
TRBV20-1,TRBJ2-7,CSARRQELLRSYEQYF
TRBV20-1,.,CSARGRATYEQYF
TRBV4-1,TRBJ2-1,CASSQEAAFPYNEQFF
TRBV14,TRBJ2-7,CASSQGGRLYEQYF
TRBV20-1,TRBJ2-1,CSASLTSVYNEQFF
TRBV20-1,TRBJ1-1,CSAPYTEAFF
TRBV7-9,TRBJ2-1,CASSLAGTREETQFF
TRBV24-1,TRBJ2-7,CATSSRGQGSYEQYF
TRBV13,TRBJ2-5,CASSLWTGRETQYF
TRBV20-1,TRBJ2-1,CSARDVGRPNEQFF
TRBV12-3/TRBV12-4,TRBJ2-3,CASRRGASLDTQYF
TRBV24-1,TRBJ2-1,CATSDPTSGRNYNEQFF
TRBV7-2,.,CASSLEWLGDGYEQYF
TRBV28,.,CASSTRGSLGETQYF
TRBV20-1,TRBJ2-7,CSASSRGLSYEQYF
TRBV2,TRBJ2-3,CASTSTGDTQYF
TRBV2,TRBJ1-1,CASSPAPSHAGGTEAFF
TRBV28,TRBJ2-1,CASSNRTGGYPEQFF
TRBV7-3,TRBJ2-3,CASSLMASGNTDTQYF
TRBV11-2,TRBJ2-5,CASSLSAGETETQYF
TRBV18,TRBJ2-5,CASSPVVQETQYF
TRBV6-6,TRBJ2-7,CASTGGLNYEQYF
TRBV7-9,TRBJ2-7,CASQAGANEQYF
TRBV29-1,TRBJ2-7,CSVEDASYEQYF
TRBV7-2,TRBJ1-2,CASSSGPYGYTF
TRBV6-4,TRBJ2-3,CASSDFPGDTQYF
TRBV4-1,TRBJ2-1,CASSQDGGRPSSYNEQFF
TRBV6-5,TRBJ2-1,CASSYGRLAGDPLYNEQFF
TRBV7-9,TRBJ2-1,CASSTLGGLGLNEQFF
TRBV29-1,TRBJ2-3,CSVEWLAGVSEDTQYF
TRBV5-1,TRBJ1-2,CASRTGTDNYGYTF
TRBV5-1,TRBJ2-7,CASSRPGTSGRASYEQYF
TRBV6-5,TRBJ2-5,CASSKKPMDPNAEYF
TRBV7-2,TRBJ1-2,CASSPTGTATNYGYTF
TRBV28,TRBJ2-1,CASSTDRGDNEQFF
TRBV9,TRBJ2-2,CASGLDTGELFF
TRBV20-1,.,CSANRGGETQYF
TRBV28,TRBJ1-6,CASSLFPRDRPLNSPLHF
TRBV11-2,TRBJ2-1,CASSLEPPGAGHNEQFF
TRBV12-5,TRBJ1-1,CASGWTGSTEAFF